This TCR beta chain is from a study of blood T cell repertoires in COVID-19. Study summary: Donors in the United States, Italy and Spain gave samples during acute or convalescent COVID-19.

The V end lost 2 bases, the J end lost 6 bases, and 14 bases lay between the germline ends. This CDR3 spans 15 amino acids. The germline gives CDR1 KGHSH, CDR2 LQKENI. Libraries were prepared by immunoSEQ multiplex PCR; TCRdb keeps only in-frame clonotypes and omits some of them. The top ten hold 7.5% to 10% of the sample, which has about 330,000 clones, around 90% seen once. The sequenced sample was peripheral blood. The chain has TRBV18 and TRBJ1-5, with D tentatively TRBD1 (6 bases). The sequence came from a young man with COVID-19, enrolled during active disease. The CDR3 region is CASSPSGGAGQPQHF. The CDR3 coding sequence is TGTGCCAGCTCACCATCGGGGGGGGCTGGTCAGCCCCAGCATTTT. Full variable domain (missing parts from reference TRBV18 and TRBJ1-5): NAGVMQNPRHLVRRRGQEARLRCSPMKGHSHVYWYRQLPEEGLKFMVYLQKENIIDESGMPKERFSAEFPKEGPSILRIQQVVRGDSAAYFCASSPSGGAGQPQHFGDGTRLSIL.